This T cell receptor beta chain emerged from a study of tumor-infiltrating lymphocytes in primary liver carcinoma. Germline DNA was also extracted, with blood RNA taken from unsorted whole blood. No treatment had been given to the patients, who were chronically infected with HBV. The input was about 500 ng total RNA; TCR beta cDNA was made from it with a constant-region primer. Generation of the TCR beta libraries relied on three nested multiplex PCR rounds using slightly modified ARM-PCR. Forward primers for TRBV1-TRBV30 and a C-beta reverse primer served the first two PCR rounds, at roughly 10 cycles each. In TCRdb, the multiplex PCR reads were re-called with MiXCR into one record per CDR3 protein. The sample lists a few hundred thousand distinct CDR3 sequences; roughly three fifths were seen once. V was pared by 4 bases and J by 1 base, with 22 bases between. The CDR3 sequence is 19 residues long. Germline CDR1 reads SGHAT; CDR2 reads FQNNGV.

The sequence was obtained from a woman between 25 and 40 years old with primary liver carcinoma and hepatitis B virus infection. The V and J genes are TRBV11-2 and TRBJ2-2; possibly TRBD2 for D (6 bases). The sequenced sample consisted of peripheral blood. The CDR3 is CASSSPREAGGLNTGELFF. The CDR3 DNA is TGTGCCAGCAGCTCCCCCAGGGAGGCCGGGGGATTGAACACCGGGGAGCTGTTTTTT. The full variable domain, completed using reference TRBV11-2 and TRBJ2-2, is EAGVAQSPRYKIIEKRQSVAFWCNPISGHATLYWYQQILGQGPKLLIQFQNNGVVDDSQLPKDRFSAERLKGVDSTLKIQPAKLEDSAVYLCASSSPREAGGLNTGELFFGEGSRLTVL.